This T cell receptor (beta chain) was obtained from a study of spatial heterogeneity in lung cancer. The study, taken as a whole, reports: In blood, ubiquitous expanded tumor TCRs appeared more at resection than follow-up.

From the 5' RACE reads, TCRdb called clonotypes with MiXCR, one entry per CDR3 protein. This table holds about 120,000 distinct CDR3 sequences, 9% to 15% found once. This sample's time point: blood at routine non-recurrence follow-up after resection. The study sequenced unsorted whole RNA from tumor, nontumor lung or frozen PBMC. The sample holds many counts of this clonotype. Its target is not known. This sample comprised PBMCs, obtained at follow-up. The sequence was obtained from a male donor with early-stage non-small cell lung cancer.

CDR3 bases: TGCAGCGTCCTTGGGCTAACAGGGGTCACTGAAGCTTTCTTT. It yields the protein CSVLGLTGVTEAFF. The chain uses TRBV29-1 and TRBJ1-1; 7 bases map to TRBD1. The CDR3 has 14 amino acids. J was trimmed by 4 bases and V by 6 bases; bases with no gene match: 11. The germline V gene encodes CDR1 SQVTM and CDR2 ANQGSEA.